This entry is about one T cell receptor beta chain. Its target is not known. This record comes from a study of monozygotic twins with cystic fibrosis. Study outcomes and limitations: Monozygotic CF twin pairs shared significantly more nucleotide-identical clonotypes than unrelated CF individuals did. Low clonality (median around 0.0096) suggested a mostly naive repertoire. Co-twins had the most similar V usage for 13 of 16 pairs, J for 8.

Method: immunoSEQ multiplex PCR; TCRdb's copy keeps in-frame clones and lacks some. Of 30,000 to 40,000 clones in the sample, 85% to 95% are singletons; the top ten hold less than 0.2%. The CDR3 sequence is 16 residues long. V dropped 0 bases and J dropped 4 bases, with 14 bases sitting between them. Germline V gives CDR1 SGHTS, CDR2 YDEGEE. The source is a boy aged 2 to 9 with cystic fibrosis. The chain links TRBV5-8 to TRBJ2-1; D is uncertain. The sample comprised blood. CDR3 coding DNA: TGTGCCAGCAGCTTGGCACGTGCCGGTCCTTACAATGAGCAGTTCTTC. It is translated as CASSLARAGPYNEQFF.